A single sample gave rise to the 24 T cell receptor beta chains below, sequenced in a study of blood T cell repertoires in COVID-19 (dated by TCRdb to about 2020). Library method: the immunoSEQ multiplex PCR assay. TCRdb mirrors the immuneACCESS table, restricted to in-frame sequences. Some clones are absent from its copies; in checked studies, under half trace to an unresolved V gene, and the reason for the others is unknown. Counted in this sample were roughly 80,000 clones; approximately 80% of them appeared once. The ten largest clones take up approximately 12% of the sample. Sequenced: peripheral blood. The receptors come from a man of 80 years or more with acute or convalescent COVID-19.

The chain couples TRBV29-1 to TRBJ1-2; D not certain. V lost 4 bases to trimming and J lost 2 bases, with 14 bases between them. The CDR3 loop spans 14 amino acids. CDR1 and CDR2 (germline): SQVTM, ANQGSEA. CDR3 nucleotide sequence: TGCAGCGTTGTCTTAGTGGAGGAGAACTATGGCTACACCTTC. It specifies CSVVLVEENYGYTF. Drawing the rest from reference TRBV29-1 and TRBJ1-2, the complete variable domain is SAVISQKPSRDICQRGTSLTIQCQVDSQVTMMFWYRQQPGQSLTLIATANQGSEATYESGFVIDKFPISRPNLTFSTLTVSNMSPEDSSIYLCSVVLVEENYGYTFGSGTRLTVV.

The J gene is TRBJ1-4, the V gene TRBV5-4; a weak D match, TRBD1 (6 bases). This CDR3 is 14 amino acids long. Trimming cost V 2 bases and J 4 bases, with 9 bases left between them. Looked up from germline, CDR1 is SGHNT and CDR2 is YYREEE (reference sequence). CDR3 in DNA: TGTGCCAGCAGCTTTGGCAGGGGTAATGAAAAACTGTTTTTT. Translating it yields CASSFGRGNEKLFF.

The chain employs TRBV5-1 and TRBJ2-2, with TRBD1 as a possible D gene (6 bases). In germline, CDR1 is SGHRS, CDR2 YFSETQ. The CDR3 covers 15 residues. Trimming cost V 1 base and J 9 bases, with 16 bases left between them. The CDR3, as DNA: TGCGCCAGCAGCTTGACAGGGCGTCGAGACCGGGAGCTGTTTTTT. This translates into CASSLTGRRDRELFF.

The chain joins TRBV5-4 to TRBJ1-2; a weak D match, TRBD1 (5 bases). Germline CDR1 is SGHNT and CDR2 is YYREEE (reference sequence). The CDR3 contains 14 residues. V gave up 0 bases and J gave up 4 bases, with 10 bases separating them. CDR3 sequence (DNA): TGTGCCAGCAGCTTGGAAGGGACTCCCTATGGCTACACCTTC. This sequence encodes CASSLEGTPYGYTF.

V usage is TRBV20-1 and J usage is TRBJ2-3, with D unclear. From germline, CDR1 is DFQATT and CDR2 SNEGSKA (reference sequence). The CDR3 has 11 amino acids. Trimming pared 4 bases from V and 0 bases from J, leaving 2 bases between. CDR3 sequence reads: CSATSTDTQYF. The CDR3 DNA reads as TGCAGTGCTACAAGCACAGATACGCAGTATTTT.

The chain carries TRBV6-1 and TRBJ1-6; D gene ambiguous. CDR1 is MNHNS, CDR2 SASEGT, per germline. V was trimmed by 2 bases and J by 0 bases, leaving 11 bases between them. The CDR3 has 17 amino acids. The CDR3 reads CASSEPPGSSYNSPLHF. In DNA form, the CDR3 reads TGTGCCAGCAGTGAACCCCCGGGAAGCTCCTATAATTCACCCCTCCACTTT.

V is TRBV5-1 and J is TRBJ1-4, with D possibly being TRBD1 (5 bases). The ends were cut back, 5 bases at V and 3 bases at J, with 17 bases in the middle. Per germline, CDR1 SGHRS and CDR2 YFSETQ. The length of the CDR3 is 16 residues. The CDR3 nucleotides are TGCGCCAGCAGAGGCAGGGAAAGTTCGGCTAATGAAAAACTGTTTTTT. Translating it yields CASRGRESSANEKLFF. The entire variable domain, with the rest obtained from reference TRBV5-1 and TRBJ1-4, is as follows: KAGVTQTPRYLIKTRGQQVTLSCSPISGHRSVSWYQQTPGQGLQFLFEYFSETQRNKGNFPGRFSGRQFSNSRSEMNVSTLELGDSALYLCASRGRESSANEKLFFGSGTQLSVL.

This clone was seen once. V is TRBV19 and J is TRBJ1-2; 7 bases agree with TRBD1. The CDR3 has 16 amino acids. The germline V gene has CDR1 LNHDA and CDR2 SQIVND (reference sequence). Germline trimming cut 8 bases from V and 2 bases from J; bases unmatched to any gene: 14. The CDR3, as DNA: TGTGCCAGTGATAGGGGGCCTTTAGTCGGCAACTATGGCTACACCTTC. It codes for CASDRGPLVGNYGYTF. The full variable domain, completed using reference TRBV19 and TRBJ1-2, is DGGITQSPKYLFRKEGQNVTLSCEQNLNHDAMYWYRQDPGQGLRLIYYSQIVNDFQKGDIAEGYSVSREKKESFPLTVTSAQKNPTAFYLCASDRGPLVGNYGYTFGSGTRLTVV.

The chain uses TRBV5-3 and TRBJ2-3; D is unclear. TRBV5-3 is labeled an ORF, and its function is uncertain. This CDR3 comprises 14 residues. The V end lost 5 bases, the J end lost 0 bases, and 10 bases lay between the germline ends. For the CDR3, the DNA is TGTGCCAGAAGGTGTGAGGCCAGCACAGATACGCAGTATTTT. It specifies CARRCEASTDTQYF.

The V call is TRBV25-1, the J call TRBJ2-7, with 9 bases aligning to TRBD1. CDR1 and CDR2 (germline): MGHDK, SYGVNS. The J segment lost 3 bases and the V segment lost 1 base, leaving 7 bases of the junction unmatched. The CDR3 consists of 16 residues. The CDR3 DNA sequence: TGTGCCAGCAGTGAATTGGGCGGACAGGGGTACTACGAGCAGTACTTC. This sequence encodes CASSELGGQGYYEQYF.

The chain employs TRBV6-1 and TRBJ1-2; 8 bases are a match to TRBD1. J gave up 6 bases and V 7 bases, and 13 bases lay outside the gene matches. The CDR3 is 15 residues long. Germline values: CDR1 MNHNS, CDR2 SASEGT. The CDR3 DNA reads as TGTGCCAGCACCAGGGGGACAGGTAGAATGGATGGCTACACCTTC. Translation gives CASTRGTGRMDGYTF.

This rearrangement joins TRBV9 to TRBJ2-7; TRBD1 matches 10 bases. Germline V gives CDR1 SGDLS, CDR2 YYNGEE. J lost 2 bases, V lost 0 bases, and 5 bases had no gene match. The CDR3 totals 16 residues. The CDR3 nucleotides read TGTGCCAGCAGCGTAGCCCCCGGGACAGGGGCCTACGAGCAGTACTTC. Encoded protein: CASSVAPGTGAYEQYF.

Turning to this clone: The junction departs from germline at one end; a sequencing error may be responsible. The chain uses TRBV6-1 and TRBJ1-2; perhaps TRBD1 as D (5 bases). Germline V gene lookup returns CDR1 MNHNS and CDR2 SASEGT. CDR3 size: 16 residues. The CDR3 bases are TGTGCCAGCAGTGAAGTCGGTCAGGGCCTCTACTATCGCTACACCTTC. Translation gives CASSEVGQGLYYRYTF.

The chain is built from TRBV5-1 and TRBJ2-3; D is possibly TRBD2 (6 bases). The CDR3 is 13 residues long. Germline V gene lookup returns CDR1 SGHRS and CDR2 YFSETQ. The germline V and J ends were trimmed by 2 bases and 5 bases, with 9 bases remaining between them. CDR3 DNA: TGCGCCAGCAGCTTTCTCGGGGGAGATACGCAGTATTTT. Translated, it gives CASSFLGGDTQYF.

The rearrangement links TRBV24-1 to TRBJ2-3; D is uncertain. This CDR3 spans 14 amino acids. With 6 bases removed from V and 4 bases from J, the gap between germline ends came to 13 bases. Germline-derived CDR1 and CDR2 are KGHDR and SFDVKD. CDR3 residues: CATSSRFPSDTQYF. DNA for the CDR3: TGTGCCACCAGTTCCCGTTTTCCCTCAGATACGCAGTATTTT.

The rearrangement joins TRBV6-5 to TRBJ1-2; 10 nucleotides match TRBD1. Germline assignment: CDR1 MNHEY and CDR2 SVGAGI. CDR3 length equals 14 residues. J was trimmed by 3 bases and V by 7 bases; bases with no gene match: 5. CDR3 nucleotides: TGTGCCAGCACCAGAGGGACAGGGGACTATGGCTACACCTTC. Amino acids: CASTRGTGDYGYTF.

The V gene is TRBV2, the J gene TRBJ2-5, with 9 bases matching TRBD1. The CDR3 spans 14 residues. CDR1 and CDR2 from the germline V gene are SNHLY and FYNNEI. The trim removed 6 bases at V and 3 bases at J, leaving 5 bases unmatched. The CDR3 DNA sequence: TGTGCCAGCAGGCCGGGACAGGGTAAAGAGACCCAGTACTTC. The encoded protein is CASRPGQGKETQYF.

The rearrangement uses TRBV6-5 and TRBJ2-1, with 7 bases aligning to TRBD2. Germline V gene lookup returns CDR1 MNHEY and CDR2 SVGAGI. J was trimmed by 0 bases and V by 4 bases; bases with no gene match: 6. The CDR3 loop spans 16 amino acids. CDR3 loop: CASSSRTGGSYNEQFF. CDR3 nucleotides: TGTGCCAGCAGTTCCCGGACGGGGGGCTCCTACAATGAGCAGTTCTTC.

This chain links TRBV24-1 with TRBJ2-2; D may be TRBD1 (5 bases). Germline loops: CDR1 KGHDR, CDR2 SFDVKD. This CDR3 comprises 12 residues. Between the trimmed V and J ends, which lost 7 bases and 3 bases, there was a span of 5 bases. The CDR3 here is CATRGDTGELFF. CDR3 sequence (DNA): TGTGCCACCAGAGGGGACACCGGGGAGCTGTTTTTT.

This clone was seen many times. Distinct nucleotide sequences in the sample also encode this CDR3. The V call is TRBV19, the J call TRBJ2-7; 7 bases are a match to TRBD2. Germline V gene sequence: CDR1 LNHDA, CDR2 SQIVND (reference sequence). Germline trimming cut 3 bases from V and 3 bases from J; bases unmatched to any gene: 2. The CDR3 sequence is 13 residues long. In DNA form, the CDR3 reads TGTGCCAGTAGTATCGGGGAGGGCTACGAGCAGTACTTC. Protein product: CASSIGEGYEQYF.

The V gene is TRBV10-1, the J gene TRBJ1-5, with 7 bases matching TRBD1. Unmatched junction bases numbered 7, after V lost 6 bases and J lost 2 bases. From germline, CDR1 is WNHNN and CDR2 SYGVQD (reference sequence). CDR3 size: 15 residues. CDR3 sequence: CASRTGVVCNQPQHF. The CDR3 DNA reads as TGCGCCAGCAGAACAGGGGTTGTTTGCAATCAGCCCCAGCATTTT.

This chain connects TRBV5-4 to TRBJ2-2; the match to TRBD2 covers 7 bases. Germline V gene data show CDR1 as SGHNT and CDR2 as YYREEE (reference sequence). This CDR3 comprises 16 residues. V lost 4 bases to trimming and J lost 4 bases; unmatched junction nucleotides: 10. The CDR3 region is CASSDPLARVTGELFF. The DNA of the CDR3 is TGTGCCAGCAGCGACCCACTAGCGCGTGTCACCGGGGAGCTGTTTTTT.

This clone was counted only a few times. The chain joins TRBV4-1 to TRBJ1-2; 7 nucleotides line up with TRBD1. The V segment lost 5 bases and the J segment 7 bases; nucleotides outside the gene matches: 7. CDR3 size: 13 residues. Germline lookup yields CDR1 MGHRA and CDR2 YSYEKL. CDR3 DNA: TGCGCCAGCAGCGCCCGACAGGGCGGTGGCTACACCTTC. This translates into CASSARQGGGYTF.

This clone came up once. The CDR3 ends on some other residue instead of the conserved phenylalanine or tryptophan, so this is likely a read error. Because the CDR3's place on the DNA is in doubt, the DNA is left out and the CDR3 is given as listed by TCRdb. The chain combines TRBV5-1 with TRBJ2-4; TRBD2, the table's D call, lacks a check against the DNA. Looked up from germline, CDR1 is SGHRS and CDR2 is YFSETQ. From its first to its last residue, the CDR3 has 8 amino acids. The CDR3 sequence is CASSLVLG.